Listed below are T cell receptor beta chains from one sample, sequenced in a study of human T cells and chemical hapten exposure. Via MiXCR, TCRdb re-called the RACE reads, giving one row per CDR3 protein. The sample shows 180,000 or so distinct CDR3 sequences, about 25% of them seen only once. The sequenced sample was whole blood, obtained in connection with sensitization to the hapten diphenylcyclopropenone (DPC). The receptors originated from a woman aged 40 to 50 with alopecia areata. Some clones in this sample may be carry-over from other donors' samples. CDR3s include the opening cysteine and the closing phenylalanine or tryptophan. D genes are given only for firm matches. Clone size, where shown, is once, few, many, or a class for clones that have expanded.

>few|TRBJ2-3|NA|TRBV4-1
CASSQDPQYTQYF
TGCGCCAGCAGCCAAGATCCCCAATATACGCAGTATTTT
>NA|TRBJ2-3|TRBD2|TRBV7-2
CASSTQGLAYASTDTQYF
TGTGCCAGCAGCACCCAAGGACTAGCGTATGCTAGCACAGATACGCAGTATTTT
>NA|TRBJ1-6|TRBD1|TRBV7-9
CASSLDQGANSPLHF
TGTGCCAGCAGCTTAGATCAGGGGGCGAATTCACCCCTCCACTTT
>NA|TRBJ1-5|TRBD1|TRBV4-1
CASSQTGAGSNQPQHF
TGCGCCAGCAGCCAAACAGGGGCGGGAAGCAATCAGCCCCAGCATTTT
>few|TRBJ1-1|NA|TRBV12-3/TRBV12-4
CASSSRGGNTEAFF
TGTGCCAGCAGTTCGCGAGGGGGAAACACTGAAGCTTTCTTT
>many|TRBJ2-1|NA|TRBV27
CASSLRQGGSEQFF
TGTGCCAGCAGTTTAAGACAGGGCGGGAGTGAGCAGTTCTTC
>NA|TRBJ2-2|TRBD2|TRBV20-1
CSAPGTSGYTGELFF
TGCAGTGCTCCCGGGACTAGCGGTTACACCGGGGAGCTGTTTTTT
>NA|TRBJ2-3|NA|TRBV20-1
CSAPSSADTQYF
TGCAGTGCCCCCTCCAGCGCAGATACGCAGTATTTT
>few|TRBJ2-1|NA|TRBV29-1
CSVGRMGDEQFF
TGCAGCGTTGGACGGATGGGAGATGAGCAGTTCTTC
>NA|TRBJ2-7|NA|TRBV20-1
CSARGASIGYEQYF
TGCAGTGCTAGAGGGGCTAGCATAGGATACGAGCAGTACTTC
>once|TRBJ1-2|TRBD1|TRBV5-6
CASSLAGTGGTDGYTF
TGTGCCAGCAGCTTGGCAGGGACAGGTGGGACCGATGGCTACACCTTC
>NA|TRBJ2-3|TRBD2|TRBV6-6
CASSYPSTSGERSGRFASTDTQYF
TGTGCCAGCAGTTACCCGTCGACTAGCGGGGAGCGATCGGGGCGGTTTGCTAGCACAGATACGCAGTATTTT
>once|TRBJ2-1|TRBD2|TRBV7-2
CASSLSGGLSSYNEQFF
TGTGCCAGCAGCTTATCGGGGGGGCTTAGCTCCTACAATGAGCAGTTCTTC
>NA|TRBJ1-2|NA|TRBV6-5
CASSDLGGPYGYTF
TGTGCCAGCAGTGACCTAGGAGGACCCTATGGCTACACCTTC
>NA|TRBJ2-5|TRBD2|TRBV2
CASRSDRTSGILIQETQYF
TGTGCCAGCAGGAGCGACAGGACTAGCGGGATTTTGATTCAAGAGACCCAGTACTTC
>NA|TRBJ2-2|TRBD1|TRBV9
CASSKRQGNTGELFF
TGTGCCAGCAGCAAACGACAGGGGAACACCGGGGAGCTGTTTTTT
>few|TRBJ2-7|NA|TRBV5-6
CASSLSRAGGGVRSYEQYF
TGTGCCAGCAGCTTGAGTAGGGCAGGCGGGGGCGTTCGGTCCTACGAGCAGTACTTC
>NA|TRBJ1-5|NA|TRBV6-2/TRBV6-3
CASSSGSWGRNQPQHF
TGTGCCAGCAGTTCCGGGTCATGGGGGCGCAATCAGCCCCAGCATTTT
>NA|TRBJ2-7|NA|TRBV28
CASTSGTGSYEQYF
TGTGCCAGCACTTCGGGTACCGGCTCCTACGAGCAGTACTTC
>few|TRBJ1-1|NA|TRBV27
CASSFWQGEAFF
TGTGCCAGCAGTTTCTGGCAGGGGGAAGCTTTCTTT
>many|TRBJ2-1|TRBD2|TRBV10-3
CAISESGSGSDEQFF
TGTGCCATCAGTGAGTCGGGTAGCGGGAGCGATGAGCAGTTCTTC
>few|TRBJ2-1|TRBD1|TRBV10-3
CATLGQMTYNEQFF
TGTGCCACCCTGGGACAGATGACCTACAATGAGCAGTTCTTC
>few|TRBJ2-7|TRBD2|TRBV29-1
CSVDAAGSFEQYF
TGCAGCGTTGATGCAGCGGGGTCCTTCGAGCAGTACTTC
>NA|TRBJ1-3|TRBD1|TRBV20-1
CSATGDFPSTGNTIYF
TGCAGTGCCACAGGGGATTTCCCTTCTACTGGAAACACCATATATTTT
>few|TRBJ1-2|NA|TRBV7-2
CASGATGYYGYTF
TGTGCCAGCGGGGCTACAGGGTACTATGGCTACACCTTC
>NA|TRBJ1-5|NA|TRBV6-5
CASSTDRNGQPQHF
TGTGCCAGCAGCACCGACAGGAATGGTCAGCCCCAGCATTTT
>few|TRBJ2-7|NA|TRBV30
CAWREPWGEYSYEQYF
TGTGCCTGGAGGGAACCCTGGGGAGAATACTCCTACGAGCAGTACTTC
>few|TRBJ2-7|NA|TRBV29-1
CSGRGGGYEQYF
TGCAGCGGCAGGGGTGGGGGATACGAGCAGTACTTC
>few|TRBJ2-5|NA|TRBV9
CASSSATGEETQYF
TGTGCCAGCAGCAGCGCAACAGGAGAAGAGACCCAGTACTTC
>few|TRBJ2-7|NA|TRBV4-1
CASSPATSYEQYF
TGCGCCAGCAGCCCAGCAACGAGCTACGAGCAGTACTTC
>few|TRBJ2-5|NA|TRBV20-1
CSASIVARQETQYF
TGCAGTGCTAGTATAGTAGCGCGACAAGAGACCCAGTACTTC
>NA|TRBJ1-2|NA|TRBV27
CASSFNYDSSGYTF
TGTGCCAGCAGTTTTAATTACGACAGCTCTGGCTACACCTTC
>NA|TRBJ2-1|TRBD2|TRBV6-6
CASSYSGSKPSGPPGEQFF
TGTGCCAGCAGTTACTCGGGGAGTAAACCTAGCGGCCCTCCAGGTGAGCAGTTCTTC
>few|TRBJ2-1|TRBD1|TRBV11-2
CASSLLDRDYNEQFF
TGTGCCAGCAGCTTACTGGACAGGGACTACAATGAGCAGTTCTTC
>few|TRBJ1-6|TRBD1|TRBV10-2
CASSGQGTSPLHF
TGCGCCAGCAGCGGACAGGGGACCTCACCCCTCCACTTT
>NA|TRBJ1-5|NA|TRBV6-5
CASSQDSNQPQHF
TGTGCCAGCAGCCAGGATAGCAATCAGCCCCAGCATTTT
>NA|TRBJ2-3|NA|TRBV20-1
CSAWFSSTDTQYF
TGCAGTGCTTGGTTCAGTAGCACAGATACGCAGTATTTT
>many|TRBJ2-5|TRBD1|TRBV4-1
CASSVGVGTAEETQYF
TGCGCCAGCAGCGTAGGAGTCGGGACAGCAGAAGAGACCCAGTACTTC
>few|TRBJ2-3|NA|TRBV7-2
CASSDRTDTQYF
TGTGCCAGCAGCGACCGCACAGATACGCAGTATTTT
>NA|TRBJ2-1|TRBD2|TRBV6-2/TRBV6-3
CASTDGTSGHNEQFF
TGTGCCAGCACCGACGGGACTAGCGGACACAATGAGCAGTTCTTC
>NA|TRBJ2-7|TRBD1|TRBV20-1
CSAIGDSPYEQYF
TGCAGTGCTATTGGGGACAGCCCCTACGAGCAGTACTTC